This TCR beta chain came from a study of blood T cell repertoires in COVID-19. Study details: Samples came from the United States, Italy and Spain, spanning acute and convalescent COVID-19. T cells, B-cell-depleted T cells, or PBMCs provided the cDNA or gDNA that served as material.

Per the study methods: Nucleated cell counts were estimated from reference gene primer amplification. TCRdb's copy holds only in-frame clones and misses some; the assay was immunoSEQ multiplex PCR. The D gene and trimming were derived from the DNA, and the V and J assignments and clone size from that table. This sample has around 160,000 clones; about 90% occur once, and the top ten carry approximately 2.9%. V was pared by 3 bases and J by 0 bases, with 10 bases of the junction left unmatched. The CDR3 runs to 17 residues. The germline V gene encodes CDR1 MNHEY and CDR2 SMNVEV (reference sequence). The TCR originated in a man between 60 and 75 years old with acute or convalescent COVID-19. The rearrangement joins TRBV27 to TRBJ1-1, with 7 bases lining up with TRBD1. What was sequenced was peripheral blood. Here the CDR3 DNA reads TGTGCCAGCAGTTTCGGCAGGGGGAGCGGCATGAACACTGAAGCTTTCTTT. Protein: CASSFGRGSGMNTEAFF.